The T cell receptor beta chain described here comes from a study of T cells in Graves' hyperthyroidism and ophthalmopathy. Study-wide context: Staff took peripheral blood when the initial diagnosis was made, before any treatment began.

This clonotype was observed at least ten times. The CDR3 runs to 15 residues. V shed 1 base and J 3 bases; nucleotides not matched to a gene: 2. Looked up from germline, CDR1 is LGHDT and CDR2 is YNNKEL (reference sequence). The investigators amplified TCR beta CDR3 regions from RNA transcripts. HTBI primers were the set used in a first-round RT-PCR of the TCR CDR3. TCRdb ran MiXCR on the multiplex PCR reads and lists one entry per CDR3 protein. The profile covers around 430,000 distinct CDR3 sequences, with more than 12% appearing a single time and 32% taken by the ten largest. No progression to ophthalmopathy during 18 months of follow-up defined stable disease.

This rearrangement joins TRBV3-1 to TRBJ2-3, with 9 bases aligning to TRBD2. Sequenced sample: blood. The origin of this receptor is a young woman with Graves' hyperthyroidism. For the CDR3, the DNA is TGTGCCAGCAGCCAAGGACTAGCGGAGACAGATACGCAGTATTTT. Translating gives CASSQGLAETDTQYF.